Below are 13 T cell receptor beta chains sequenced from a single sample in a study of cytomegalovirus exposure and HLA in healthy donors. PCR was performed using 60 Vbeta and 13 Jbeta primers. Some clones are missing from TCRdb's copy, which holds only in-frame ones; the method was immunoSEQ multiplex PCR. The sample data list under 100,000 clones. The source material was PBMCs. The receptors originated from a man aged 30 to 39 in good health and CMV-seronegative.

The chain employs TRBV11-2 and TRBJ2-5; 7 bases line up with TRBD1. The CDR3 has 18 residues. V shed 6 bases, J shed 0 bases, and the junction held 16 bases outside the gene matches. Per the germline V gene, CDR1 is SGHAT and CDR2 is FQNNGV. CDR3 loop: CASSRINRRDRDQETQYF. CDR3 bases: TGTGCCAGCAGTCGTATCAATCGCCGGGACAGAGACCAAGAGACCCAGTACTTC.

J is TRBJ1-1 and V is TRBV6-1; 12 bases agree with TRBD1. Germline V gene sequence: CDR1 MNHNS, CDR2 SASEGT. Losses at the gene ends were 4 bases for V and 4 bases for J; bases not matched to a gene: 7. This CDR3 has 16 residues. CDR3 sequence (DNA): TGTGCCAGCAGTGCCGGGACAGGGGGCATGGCCACTGAAGCTTTCTTT. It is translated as CASSAGTGGMATEAFF.

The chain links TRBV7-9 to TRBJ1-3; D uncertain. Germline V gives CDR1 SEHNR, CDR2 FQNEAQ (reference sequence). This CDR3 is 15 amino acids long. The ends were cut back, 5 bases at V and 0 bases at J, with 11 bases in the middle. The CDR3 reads CASSPTGYSGNTIYF. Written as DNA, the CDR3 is TGTGCCAGCAGCCCAACCGGGTACTCTGGAAACACCATATATTTT.

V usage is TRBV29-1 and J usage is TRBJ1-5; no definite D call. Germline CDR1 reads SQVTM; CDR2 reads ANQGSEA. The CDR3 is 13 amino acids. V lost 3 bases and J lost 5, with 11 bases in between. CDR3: CSVEQRGDQPQHF. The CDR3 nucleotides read TGCAGCGTTGAGCAGCGGGGAGATCAGCCCCAGCATTTT.

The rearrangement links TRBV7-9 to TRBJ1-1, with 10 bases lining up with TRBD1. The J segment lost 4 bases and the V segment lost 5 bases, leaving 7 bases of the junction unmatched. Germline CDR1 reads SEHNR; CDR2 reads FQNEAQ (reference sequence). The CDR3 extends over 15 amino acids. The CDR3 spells CASSPSWTGGTEAFF. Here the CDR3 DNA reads TGTGCCAGCAGCCCCAGTTGGACAGGGGGCACTGAAGCTTTCTTT.

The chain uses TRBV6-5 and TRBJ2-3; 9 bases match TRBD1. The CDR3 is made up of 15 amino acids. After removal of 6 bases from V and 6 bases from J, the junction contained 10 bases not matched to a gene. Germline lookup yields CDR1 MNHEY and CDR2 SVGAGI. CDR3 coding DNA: TGTGCCAGCAGGAACGGGGACAGGGATAGGGATACGCAGTATTTT. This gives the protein CASRNGDRDRDTQYF.

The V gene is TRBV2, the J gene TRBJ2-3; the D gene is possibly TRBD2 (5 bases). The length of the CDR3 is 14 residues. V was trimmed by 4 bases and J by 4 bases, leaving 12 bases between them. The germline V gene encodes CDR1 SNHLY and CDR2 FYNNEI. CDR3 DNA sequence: TGTGCCAGCAGTGCCGAGGGAGTCTCAGATACGCAGTATTTT. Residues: CASSAEGVSDTQYF.

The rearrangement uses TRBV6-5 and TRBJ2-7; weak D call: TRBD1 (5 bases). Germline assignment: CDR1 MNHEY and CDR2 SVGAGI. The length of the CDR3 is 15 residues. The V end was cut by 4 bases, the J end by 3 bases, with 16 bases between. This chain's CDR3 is CASSSPQGSLYEQYF. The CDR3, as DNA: TGTGCCAGCAGTTCCCCTCAGGGTTCGCTCTACGAGCAGTACTTC.

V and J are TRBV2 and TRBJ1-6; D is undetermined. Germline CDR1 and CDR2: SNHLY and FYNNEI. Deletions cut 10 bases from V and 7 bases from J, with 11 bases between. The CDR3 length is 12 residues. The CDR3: CATQGRNSPLHF. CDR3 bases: TGTGCCACCCAAGGGAGGAATTCACCCCTCCACTTT.

CDR3: CASSQTTPSYEQYF. CDR3 sequence (DNA): TGTGCCAGCAGCCAGACTACCCCCTCCTACGAGCAGTACTTC. This chain uses TRBV11-2 with TRBJ2-7; weak D call: TRBD2 (5 bases). The length of the CDR3 is 14 residues. V gave up 5 bases and J gave up 0 bases, with 11 bases separating them. Germline V gene lookup returns CDR1 SGHAT and CDR2 FQNNGV.

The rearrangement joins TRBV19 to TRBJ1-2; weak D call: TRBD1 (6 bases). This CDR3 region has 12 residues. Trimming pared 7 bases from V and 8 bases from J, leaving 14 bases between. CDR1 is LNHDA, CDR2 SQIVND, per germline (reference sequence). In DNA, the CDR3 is TGTGCCAGTAATTTAGCCAGGGGAGGCTACACCTTC. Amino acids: CASNLARGGYTF.

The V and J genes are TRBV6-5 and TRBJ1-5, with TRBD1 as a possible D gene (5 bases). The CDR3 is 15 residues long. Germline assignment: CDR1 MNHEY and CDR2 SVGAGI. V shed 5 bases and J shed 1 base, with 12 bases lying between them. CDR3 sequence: CASSPMAGSNQPQHF. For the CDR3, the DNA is TGTGCCAGCAGTCCGATGGCAGGGAGCAATCAGCCCCAGCATTTT.

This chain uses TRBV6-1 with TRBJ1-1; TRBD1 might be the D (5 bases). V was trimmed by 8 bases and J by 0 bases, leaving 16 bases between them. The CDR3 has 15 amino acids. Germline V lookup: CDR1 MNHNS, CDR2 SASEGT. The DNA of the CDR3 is TGTGCCAGCCTGCCCAGAGGGACTATGAACACTGAAGCTTTCTTT. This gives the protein CASLPRGTMNTEAFF.